Listed below are T cell receptor beta chains from one sample, sequenced in a study of blood T cell repertoires in COVID-19. Produced via immunoSEQ multiplex PCR; TCRdb's table is partial and in-frame only. The data show about 240,000 clones, 83% seen once. Source material: peripheral blood. All receptors derive from a human donor in a cohort sampled during active COVID-19. Both conserved end residues are part of each CDR3.

v_gene,j_gene,CDR3aa
TRBV7-8,TRBJ2-1,CASSSRGGQGDHEQFF
TRBV24-1,TRBJ2-1,CATSDNPPTHNEQFF
TRBV3-1/TRBV3-2,TRBJ2-4,CASSQDGGLAKNIQYF
TRBV7-2,TRBJ1-2,CASSLATEGYTF
TRBV30,TRBJ2-5,CAWSKGEETQYF
TRBV7-9,TRBJ2-1,CASSPWGDVSPLNEQFF
TRBV3-1/TRBV3-2,TRBJ2-2,CASSQGRNTGELFF
TRBV6-1,TRBJ2-2,CASSEALAVGELFF
TRBV11-2,TRBJ2-3,CASSLGSGGDTQYF
TRBV5-1,TRBJ1-5,CASSLAVSNQPQHF
TRBV24-1,TRBJ2-3,CATSDRASGSTDTQYF
TRBV4-1,TRBJ1-6,CASSYGQGNSPLHF
TRBV4-1,TRBJ1-4,CASSQGPGQGATNEKLFF
TRBV7-9,TRBJ1-6,CASSTRSYSPLHF
TRBV9,TRBJ2-5,CASSVDASGGKETQYF
TRBV5-6,TRBJ1-2,CASSLEVGTGHYGYTF
TRBV21-1,TRBJ2-7,CASSKFTGWLQDYEQYF
TRBV6-5,TRBJ1-5,CASSSDTNNQPQHF
TRBV7-2,TRBJ2-7,CASSLVSSLSYEQYF
TRBV30,TRBJ1-1,CAWSPMSDTEAFF
TRBV11-2,TRBJ1-4,CASSFQLKEKLFF
TRBV2,TRBJ2-1,CASSEVAGPLYNEQFF
TRBV5-6,TRBJ2-5,CASSLGAETQYF
TRBV29-1,TRBJ2-7,CSVEEGRGGYEQYF
TRBV21-1,TRBJ2-3,CATRLAGVSTDTQYF
TRBV6-5,TRBJ1-5,CASGGIYQPQHF
TRBV16,TRBJ2-1,CASSQGLAGVNEQFF
TRBV3-1/TRBV3-2,TRBJ1-5,CASSHSGDQPQHF
TRBV4-1,TRBJ2-1,CASSQDAGSNEQFF
TRBV11-3,TRBJ1-1,CASSKGGDTEAFF
TRBV5-4,TRBJ2-7,CATQTGVNYEQYF
TRBV24-1,TRBJ2-4,CATSDWRTAGNIQYF
TRBV27,TRBJ2-7,CASNRAGDPYEQYF
TRBV28,TRBJ2-5,CASSLLAGEETQYF
TRBV7-9,TRBJ1-4,CASSAQGQQLFF
TRBV12-3/TRBV12-4,TRBJ1-1,CASSLSQNTEAFF
TRBV18,TRBJ1-1,CASSPGQGRGTEAFF
TRBV19,TRBJ2-7,CASSIGTGRSSYEQYF
TRBV5-1,TRBJ2-5,CASSRTGSTGTQYF
TRBV24-1,TRBJ1-2,CATSPRGGVYYGYTF
TRBV4-1,TRBJ2-7,CASSQDRGSYEQYF
TRBV19,TRBJ1-6,CASSINFESSSPLHF
TRBV5-1,TRBJ2-4,CASSMGTDLAKNIQYF
TRBV6-6,TRBJ1-3,CASIQGQGENTIYF
TRBV6-5,TRBJ1-4,CASSPDRGVGKLFF
TRBV6-1,TRBJ1-1,CASSEGREGEAFF
TRBV10-3,TRBJ2-7,CAISDPGTYEQYF
TRBV2,TRBJ1-1,CASTSQGIGTEAFF
TRBV6-5,TRBJ1-4,CASARTGKNEKLFF
TRBV6-5,TRBJ1-1,CASSPGQSMNTEAFF
TRBV3-1/TRBV3-2,TRBJ2-5,CASSPGRAETQYF
TRBV7-3,TRBJ2-3,CASSLTPRLVPSTDTQYF
TRBV19,TRBJ1-1,CASSIVGGGTEAFF
TRBV11-2,TRBJ2-1,CASSLGGVNEQFF
TRBV10-1,TRBJ1-2,CASSESQGGYTF